The 32 T cell receptor beta chains in this list originate from one sample, sequenced in a study of CD8 T cells in ankylosing spondylitis. TCRdb fed the 5' RACE reads into MiXCR, producing one record per CDR3 protein. Of some 240,000 distinct CDR3 sequences listed, 18% were seen once; the top ten hold about a third. The source material was blood, either unsorted or a sorted T cell fraction (not recorded which). These receptors came from a male donor with ankylosing spondylitis or in good health (not recorded which).

This clonotype was seen ten or more times. This chain joins TRBV29-1 and TRBJ2-1; D possibly corresponds to TRBD1 (5 bases). This CDR3 is 12 amino acids long. V shed 3 bases and J shed 7 bases, with 10 bases lying between them. The germline V gene has CDR1 SQVTM and CDR2 ANQGSEA. The CDR3 loop reads CSVEGLINEQFF. CDR3 nucleotides: TGCAGCGTTGAGGGGCTAATTAATGAGCAGTTCTTC.

The genes are TRBV3-1 and TRBJ2-1; 9 nucleotides line up with TRBD2. Trimming at V came to 6 bases and at J to 8 bases, leaving 11 bases not matched to a gene. This CDR3 has 15 amino acids. Germline V CDR1 and CDR2: LGHDT, YNNKEL (reference sequence). The CDR3 DNA reads as TGTGCCAGCAGTCTACCGCGGGAGGGCCGCGATGAGCAGTTCTTC. Translated: CASSLPREGRDEQFF.

V is TRBV12-3 or TRBV12-4 and J is TRBJ2-2; D may be TRBD1 or TRBD2 (5 bases each). The CDR3 is made up of 16 amino acids. With 8 bases removed from V and 5 bases from J, the gap between germline ends came to 21 bases. The CDR3 loop reads CASFEAGTVLTGELFF. In DNA form, the CDR3 reads TGTGCCAGCTTCGAGGCCGGGACGGTTTTGACCGGGGAGCTGTTTTTT.

The chain has TRBV4-1 and TRBJ2-7; a weak D match, TRBD1 (6 bases). With 4 bases removed from V and 6 bases from J, the gap between germline ends came to 13 bases. Germline V gene data show CDR1 as MGHRA and CDR2 as YSYEKL. This CDR3 spans 13 amino acids. The CDR3 sequence: CASSPGERGEQYF. DNA of the CDR3: TGCGCCAGCAGCCCAGGGGAAAGAGGCGAGCAGTACTTC.

In its sample, this clonotype was seen once. V gene TRBV29-1 combines with J gene TRBJ2-1; 9 nucleotides agree with TRBD2. Germline V gives CDR1 SQVTM, CDR2 ANQGSEA. CDR3 size: 17 residues. The V segment lost 3 bases and the J segment 0 bases; nucleotides outside the gene matches: 9. This chain's CDR3 is CSVDRRTSASSYNEQFF. The CDR3 DNA reads as TGCAGCGTTGATAGACGGACTAGCGCGAGCTCCTACAATGAGCAGTTCTTC.

Ten or more counts support this clonotype. CDR3 bases: TGTGCCAGCAGTACCCCTCCCCGGGAGGGTCCCTACAATGAGCAGTTCTTC. It specifies CASSTPPREGPYNEQFF. This rearrangement joins TRBV6-1 to TRBJ2-1, with 8 bases aligning to TRBD2. From germline, CDR1 is MNHNS and CDR2 SASEGT. The CDR3 is 17 residues long. J lost 2 bases, V lost 5 bases, and 11 bases had no gene match.

This clonotype was counted only a few times. V is TRBV10-3 and J is TRBJ2-1; the D is unclear. Germline V lookup: CDR1 ENHRY, CDR2 SYGVKD. This CDR3 has 14 residues. Trimming pared 6 bases from V and 5 bases from J, leaving 14 bases between. CDR3 amino acids: CAISTDLLNNEQFF. The CDR3 nucleotides are TGTGCCATCAGCACTGATCTGCTTAACAATGAGCAGTTCTTC.

V is TRBV4-1 and J is TRBJ1-4; 7 bases are shared with TRBD1. The CDR3 covers 16 residues. CDR1 and CDR2 (germline): MGHRA, YSYEKL. V gave up 0 bases and J gave up 6 bases; unmatched junction bases: 7. Here the CDR3 reads CASSQDLGGEDEKLFF. DNA of the CDR3: TGCGCCAGCAGCCAAGATTTAGGGGGCGAAGATGAAAAACTGTTTTTT.

The table lists this clonotype with a few counts. The chain employs TRBV4-3 and TRBJ2-2; D is possibly TRBD2 (5 bases). Germline V gene sequence: CDR1 LGHNA, CDR2 YSLEER. The CDR3 sequence is 15 residues long. V gave up 0 bases and J gave up 4 bases, with 9 bases separating them. CDR3 bases: TGCGCCAGCAGCCAAGATAAAAGCGGCACCGGGGAGCTGTTTTTT. Protein sequence: CASSQDKSGTGELFF.

The chain is built from TRBV12-3 or TRBV12-4 and TRBJ2-2; a possible D gene is TRBD2 (6 bases). V dropped 3 bases and J dropped 6 bases, with 11 bases sitting between them. This CDR3 has 14 amino acids. The CDR3 DNA reads TGTGCCAGCAGTTTCTCGGGAGTCCCCGGGGAGCTGTTTTTT. It codes for CASSFSGVPGELFF.

This clonotype has at least ten counts. The genes are TRBV25-1 and TRBJ2-7, with D unresolved. CDR1 is MGHDK and CDR2 is SYGVNS in the germline V gene. With 8 bases removed from V and 2 bases from J, the gap between germline ends came to 4 bases. This CDR3 is 10 amino acids long. CDR3 protein: CASGTYEQYF. DNA of the CDR3: TGTGCCAGCGGAACCTACGAGCAGTACTTC.

This clonotype was recorded a few times. This rearrangement joins TRBV4-3 to TRBJ2-3; 11 bases are a match to TRBD1. V was clipped by 4 bases and J by 3 bases; unmatched bases: 6. This CDR3 contains 16 residues. Germline CDR1 and CDR2: LGHNA and YSLEER. The CDR3 here is CASSPGQGAGTDTQYF. Here the CDR3 DNA reads TGCGCCAGCAGCCCCGGACAGGGGGCTGGGACAGATACGCAGTATTTT.

This chain joins TRBV7-8 and TRBJ2-7; 10 bases are shared with TRBD1. V dropped 0 bases and J dropped 5; count of bases not matched to a gene: 4. CDR1 is SGHVS, CDR2 FQNEAQ, per germline. The CDR3 is 15 amino acids. The CDR3 protein is CASSLAWTGGDEQYF. The CDR3 DNA reads TGTGCCAGCAGCTTAGCGTGGACAGGGGGGGACGAGCAGTACTTC.

This clonotype was detected only a few times. This rearrangement joins TRBV6-4 to TRBJ2-3; D unresolved. Germline V CDR1 and CDR2: MRHNA, SNTAGT. The CDR3 is 14 amino acids. V shed 4 bases and J shed 2 bases, with 10 bases lying between them. The CDR3 loop is CASSGDVNTDTQYF. CDR3 sequence (DNA): TGTGCCAGCAGTGGGGATGTGAACACAGATACGCAGTATTTT.

A few counts support this clonotype. The chain recombines TRBV3-1 with TRBJ2-7, with 10 bases that match TRBD1. After removal of 5 bases from V and 7 bases from J, the junction contained 8 bases not matched to a gene. The CDR3 contains 14 residues. From germline, CDR1 is LGHDT and CDR2 YNNKEL (reference sequence). The CDR3 sequence: CASSVGQGLDEQYF. CDR3 coding DNA: TGTGCCAGCAGCGTGGGACAGGGGCTGGATGAGCAGTACTTC.

This clonotype was detected only once. The V call is TRBV7-8, the J call TRBJ2-7; the D gene is possibly TRBD2 (5 bases). The V end was cut by 5 bases, the J end by 2 bases, with 13 bases between. Germline V lookup: CDR1 SGHVS, CDR2 FQNEAQ. The CDR3 is 14 residues long. CDR3 nucleotide sequence: TGTGCCAGCAGCCCAAGACTATCCCCCTACGAGCAGTACTTC. Translated, it gives CASSPRLSPYEQYF.

This rearrangement joins TRBV7-9 to TRBJ2-7, with D uncertain. The CDR3 has 14 amino acids. V lost 3 bases and J 2 bases, leaving 11 bases between the germline ends. Germline loops: CDR1 SEHNR, CDR2 FQNEAQ (reference sequence). The CDR3 protein is CASSFRDNPYEQYF. CDR3 in DNA: TGTGCCAGCAGCTTCCGAGACAACCCCTACGAGCAGTACTTC. Using reference TRBV7-9 and TRBJ2-7 for the parts outside the CDR3, the full variable domain is DTGVSQNPRHKITKRGQNVTFRCDPISEHNRLYWYRQTLGQGPEFLTYFQNEAQLEKSRLLSDRFSAERPKGSFSTLEIQRTEQGDSAMYLCASSFRDNPYEQYFGPGTRLTVT.

This clonotype was picked up a small number of times. The genes are TRBV12-3 or TRBV12-4 and TRBJ1-4; no clear D gene. This CDR3 region has 12 residues. V was shortened by 8 bases and J by 8 bases, with 12 bases between the two germline ends. CDR3: CASRSSGEKLFF. The CDR3 DNA sequence: TGTGCCAGCCGAAGCTCGGGGGAAAAACTGTTTTTT.

This clonotype has a handful of counts. The chain employs TRBV4-3 and TRBJ2-7, with D uncertain. V was pared by 1 base and J by 1 base, with 11 bases between. The CDR3 contains 15 residues. Germline CDR1 LGHNA, CDR2 YSLEER. In nucleotides, the CDR3 is TGCGCCAGCAGCCAAGTGAGAGGTACTTCCTACGAGCAGTACTTC. Protein: CASSQVRGTSYEQYF.

This clonotype has a handful of counts. The rearrangement uses TRBV12-3 or TRBV12-4 and TRBJ1-1, with D hard to call. The CDR3 length is 13 residues. V lost 7 bases, J lost 6 bases, and 15 bases lay in between. The CDR3 protein is CASTPEYTAEAFF. Here the CDR3 DNA reads TGTGCCAGCACCCCTGAGTATACCGCTGAAGCTTTCTTT.

This clonotype has a count of ten or more. The chain couples TRBV4-1 to TRBJ2-3; D gene uncertain. V was shortened by 4 bases and J by 2 bases, with 10 bases between the two germline ends. CDR1 and CDR2 from the germline V gene are MGHRA and YSYEKL. The CDR3 is 14 amino acids. The DNA for the CDR3 is TGCGCCAGCAGCCCAATACAGTCCACAGATACGCAGTATTTT. Translation: CASSPIQSTDTQYF.

V and J are TRBV2 and TRBJ1-1; a possible D gene is TRBD1 (5 bases). V was trimmed by 10 bases and J by 1 base, leaving 16 bases between them. Germline-derived CDR1 and CDR2 are SNHLY and FYNNEI. This CDR3 is 14 amino acids long. This chain's CDR3 is CANDDWDENTEAFF. The CDR3 region has the DNA TGTGCCAACGACGACTGGGACGAGAACACTGAAGCTTTCTTT.

The CDR3 here is CASSLGTSGKETQYF. The CDR3 bases are TGCGCCAGCAGCTTAGGGACTAGCGGAAAAGAGACCCAGTACTTC. The chain joins TRBV5-1 to TRBJ2-5; 11 positions match TRBD2. Germline V gene sequence: CDR1 SGHRS, CDR2 YFSETQ. Losses at the gene ends were 2 bases for V and 3 bases for J; bases not matched to a gene: 3. The CDR3 is made up of 15 amino acids.

This clonotype was counted only a few times. This chain links TRBV5-1 with TRBJ2-3; 9 bases align to TRBD1. CDR3 length equals 14 residues. V trimming: 4 bases; J trimming: 5 bases; junction bases outside the gene matches: 5. Germline V gene data show CDR1 as SGHRS and CDR2 as YFSETQ. CDR3: CASSEGQGGDTQYF. The CDR3 nucleotides are TGCGCCAGCAGCGAGGGACAGGGAGGAGATACGCAGTATTTT.

The table lists this clonotype with a few counts. V is TRBV4-3 and J is TRBJ2-7; D may be TRBD1 (5 bases). Per germline, CDR1 LGHNA and CDR2 YSLEER. V was shortened by 0 bases and J by 2 bases, with 11 bases between the two germline ends. The CDR3 length is 15 residues. CDR3 DNA: TGCGCCAGCAGCCAAGACCGGCAGGGCCCCTACGAGCAGTACTTC. This encodes CASSQDRQGPYEQYF.

This clonotype was seen ten or more times. The chain carries TRBV5-1 and TRBJ2-7; D perhaps matches TRBD2 (6 bases). This CDR3 region has 15 residues. The V gene's germline CDR1 is SGHRS and CDR2 YFSETQ. V gave up 4 bases and J gave up 2 bases, with 16 bases separating them. The CDR3 region is CASSQGPGLPYEQYF. Here the CDR3 DNA reads TGCGCCAGCAGCCAGGGCCCGGGACTTCCCTACGAGCAGTACTTC. The whole variable domain, remainder taken from reference TRBV5-1 and TRBJ2-7, is KAGVTQTPRYLIKTRGQQVTLSCSPISGHRSVSWYQQTPGQGLQFLFEYFSETQRNKGNFPGRFSGRQFSNSRSEMNVSTLELGDSALYLCASSQGPGLPYEQYFGPGTRLTVT.

This clonotype was observed a few times. The V and J genes are TRBV28 and TRBJ2-5; 8 nucleotides match TRBD1. Trimming cost V 5 bases and J 5 bases; bases outside gene matches: 13. The CDR3 sequence is 16 residues long. Germline CDR1 and CDR2: MDHEN and SYDVKM. CDR3 nucleotides: TGTGCCAGCAGTGTCGGTGGGACAGGTTTGGTGGAGACCCAGTACTTC. Encoded protein: CASSVGGTGLVETQYF.

In this sample, this clonotype turned up a few times. This chain joins TRBV28 and TRBJ1-5; the D is unclear. The ends were cut back, 2 bases at V and 3 bases at J, with 17 bases in the middle. The CDR3 runs to 17 residues. Germline CDR1 reads MDHEN; CDR2 reads SYDVKM. The CDR3 region is CASSLEADIDINQPQHF. The CDR3 DNA reads as TGTGCCAGCAGTTTAGAGGCAGACATAGATATCAATCAGCCCCAGCATTTT.

V and J are TRBV7-8 and TRBJ2-7; a possible D gene is TRBD2 (5 bases). The CDR3 loop spans 13 amino acids. V shed 5 bases and J shed 8 bases, with 16 bases lying between them. The germline V gene encodes CDR1 SGHVS and CDR2 FQNEAQ. CDR3 in DNA: TGTGCCAGCAGCCCCCTTATAGCGCTCCAGCAGTACTTC. Translated, it gives CASSPLIALQQYF. The complete variable domain, with remaining parts taken from reference TRBV7-8 and TRBJ2-7, reads GAGVSQSPRYKVAKRGQDVALRCDPISGHVSLFWYQQALGQGPEFLTYFQNEAQLDKSGLPSDRFFAERPEGSVSTLKIQRTQQEDSAVYLCASSPLIALQQYFGPGTRLTVT.

This clonotype was seen at least ten times. The CDR3 here is CSASDRESEPQHF. The DNA for the CDR3 is TGCAGTGCATCGGACAGGGAGAGCGAGCCCCAGCATTTT. The chain couples TRBV20-1 to TRBJ1-5; 8 nucleotides agree with TRBD1. Germline V gene lookup returns CDR1 DFQATT and CDR2 SNEGSKA (reference sequence). The CDR3 loop spans 13 amino acids. V lost 6 bases to trimming and J lost 8 bases; unmatched junction nucleotides: 9.

The CDR3: CASSPHQGDEQYF. The CDR3 DNA reads TGTGCCAGCAGCCCCCACCAGGGGGACGAGCAGTACTTC. The chain carries TRBV4-2 and TRBJ2-7, with TRBD1 identical over 7 bases. CDR3 length: 13 amino acids. In germline, CDR1 is LGHNA, CDR2 YNFKEQ. V lost 4 bases to trimming and J lost 5 bases; unmatched junction nucleotides: 5.

The chain couples TRBV29-1 to TRBJ2-1; TRBD2 might be the D (6 bases). V dropped 7 bases and J dropped 6 bases, with 16 bases sitting between them. Germline CDR1 is SQVTM and CDR2 is ANQGSEA. The CDR3 has 13 residues. The DNA for the CDR3 is TGCAGCGGGGGACGGGAGACTCTCAATGAGCAGTTCTTC. It encodes CSGGRETLNEQFF.